This T cell receptor (beta chain) came from a study of T cells after yellow fever vaccination. Study background: The SMART-Seq v4 Ultra Low Input method served to prepare the low-cell-number fractions.

V lost 5 bases and J lost 4, with 12 bases in between. CDR3 length: 13 residues. Per germline, CDR1 SGHRS and CDR2 YFSETQ. In making TCR cDNA, 5'RACE template switching added a universal primer site and UMIs to it. TCRdb called the 5' RACE reads again in MiXCR, with one record for every CDR3 protein. This sample carries 200,000 to 300,000 distinct CDR3 sequences, approximately 6.7% of them seen once, and the ten largest clones take roughly 1%. This clonotype was observed many times. Its antigen is currently unknown. Study results and limitations: Although most clonotypes did not, a small share appeared in both CD4 and CD8 compartments. When the response was secondary, it was weaker but reached its peak faster, day 5 versus 15.

This sequence originates from a man aged 30 to 45 who received the YFV17D yellow fever vaccine. The sample in question was CD4+ T cells sorted from PBMCs, obtained on the day of the yellow fever booster vaccination. The V call is TRBV5-1, the J call TRBJ2-5; D might be TRBD1 (6 bases). CDR3 sequence: CASRAGAGETQYF. CDR3 in DNA: TGCGCCAGCAGGGCAGGGGCTGGAGAGACCCAGTACTTC. Variable domain in full (rest from reference TRBV5-1 and TRBJ2-5): KAGVTQTPRYLIKTRGQQVTLSCSPISGHRSVSWYQQTPGQGLQFLFEYFSETQRNKGNFPGRFSGRQFSNSRSEMNVSTLELGDSALYLCASRAGAGETQYFGPGTRLLVL.